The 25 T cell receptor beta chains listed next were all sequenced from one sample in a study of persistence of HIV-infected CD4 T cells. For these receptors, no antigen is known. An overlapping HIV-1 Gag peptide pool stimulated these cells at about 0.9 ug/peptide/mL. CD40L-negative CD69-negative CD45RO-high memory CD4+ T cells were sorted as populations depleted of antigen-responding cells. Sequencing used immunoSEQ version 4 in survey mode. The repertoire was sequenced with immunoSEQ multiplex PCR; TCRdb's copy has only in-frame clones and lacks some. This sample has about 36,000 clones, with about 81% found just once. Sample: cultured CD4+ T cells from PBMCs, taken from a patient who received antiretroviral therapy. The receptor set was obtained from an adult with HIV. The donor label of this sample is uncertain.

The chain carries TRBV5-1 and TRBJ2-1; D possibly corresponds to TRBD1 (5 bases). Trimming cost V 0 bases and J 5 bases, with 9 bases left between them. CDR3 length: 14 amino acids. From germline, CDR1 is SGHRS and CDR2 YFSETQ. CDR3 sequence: CASSLDAGHNEQFF. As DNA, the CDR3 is TGCGCCAGCAGCTTGGACGCAGGGCACAATGAGCAGTTCTTC.

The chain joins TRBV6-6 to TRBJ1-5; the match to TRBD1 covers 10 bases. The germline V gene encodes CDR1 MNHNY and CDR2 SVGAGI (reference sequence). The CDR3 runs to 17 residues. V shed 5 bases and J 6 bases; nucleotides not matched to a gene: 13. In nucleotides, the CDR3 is TGTGCCAGCAGTCCGCGTCCCGGGACAGGGGCCCCTCAGCCCCAGCATTTT. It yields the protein CASSPRPGTGAPQPQHF.

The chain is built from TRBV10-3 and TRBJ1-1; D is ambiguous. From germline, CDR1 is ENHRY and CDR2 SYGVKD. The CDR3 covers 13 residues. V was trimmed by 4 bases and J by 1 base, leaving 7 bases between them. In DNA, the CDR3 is TGTGCCATCAGTGGGCCTTCGAACACTGAAGCTTTCTTT. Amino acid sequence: CAISGPSNTEAFF.

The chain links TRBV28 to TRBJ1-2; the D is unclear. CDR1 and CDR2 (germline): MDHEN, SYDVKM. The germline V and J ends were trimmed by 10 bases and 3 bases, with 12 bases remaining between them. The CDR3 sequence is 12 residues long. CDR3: CAINNSHYGYTF. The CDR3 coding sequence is TGTGCCATCAATAACAGCCACTATGGCTACACCTTC.

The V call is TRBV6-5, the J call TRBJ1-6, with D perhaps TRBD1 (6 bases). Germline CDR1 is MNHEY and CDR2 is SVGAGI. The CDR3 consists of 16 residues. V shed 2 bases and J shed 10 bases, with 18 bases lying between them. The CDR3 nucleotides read TGTGCCAGCAGTTACCTAGCGACAGGCTTGAGGTCACCCCTCCACTTT. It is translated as CASSYLATGLRSPLHF.

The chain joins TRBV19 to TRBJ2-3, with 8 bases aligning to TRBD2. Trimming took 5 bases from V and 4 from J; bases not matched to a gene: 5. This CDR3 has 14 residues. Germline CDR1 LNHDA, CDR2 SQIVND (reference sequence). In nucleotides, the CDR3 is TGTGCCAGTAGTTTCGGGGGGGATGCAGATACGCAGTATTTT. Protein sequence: CASSFGGDADTQYF.

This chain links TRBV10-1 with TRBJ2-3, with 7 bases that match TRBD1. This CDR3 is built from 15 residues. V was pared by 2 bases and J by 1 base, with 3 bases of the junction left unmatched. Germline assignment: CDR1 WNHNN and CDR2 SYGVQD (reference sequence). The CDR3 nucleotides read TGCGCCAGCAGTGAGCCCGGGACAGGCACAGATACGCAGTATTTT. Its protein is CASSEPGTGTDTQYF.

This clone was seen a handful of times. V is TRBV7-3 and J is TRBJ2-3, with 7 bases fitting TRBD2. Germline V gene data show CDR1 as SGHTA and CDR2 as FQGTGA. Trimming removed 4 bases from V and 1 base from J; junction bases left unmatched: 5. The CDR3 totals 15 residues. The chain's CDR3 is CASSWGGGGTDTQYF. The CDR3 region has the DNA TGTGCCAGCAGCTGGGGGGGAGGAGGCACAGATACGCAGTATTTT. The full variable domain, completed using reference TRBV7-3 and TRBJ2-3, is GAGVSQTPSNKVTEKGKYVELRCDPISGHTALYWYRQSLGQGPEFLIYFQGTGAADDSGLPNDRFFAVRPEGSVSTLKIQRTERGDSAVYLCASSWGGGGTDTQYFGPGTRLTVL.

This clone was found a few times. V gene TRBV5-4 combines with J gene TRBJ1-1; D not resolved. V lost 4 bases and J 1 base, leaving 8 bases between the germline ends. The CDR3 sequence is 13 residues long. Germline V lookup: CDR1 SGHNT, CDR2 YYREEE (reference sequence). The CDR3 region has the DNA TGTGCCAGCAGCACGCCCGGGAACACTGAAGCTTTCTTT. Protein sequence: CASSTPGNTEAFF.

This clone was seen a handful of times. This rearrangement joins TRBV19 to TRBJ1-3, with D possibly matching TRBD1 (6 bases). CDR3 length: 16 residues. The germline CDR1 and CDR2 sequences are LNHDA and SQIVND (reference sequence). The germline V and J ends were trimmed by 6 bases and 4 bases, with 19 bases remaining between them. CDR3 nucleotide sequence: TGTGCCAGTAGCAGACAAGCCGCAGGGGTCGGAAACACCATATATTTT. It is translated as CASSRQAAGVGNTIYF. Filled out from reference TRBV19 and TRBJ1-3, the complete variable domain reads DGGITQSPKYLFRKEGQNVTLSCEQNLNHDAMYWYRQDPGQGLRLIYYSQIVNDFQKGDIAEGYSVSREKKESFPLTVTSAQKNPTAFYLCASSRQAAGVGNTIYFGEGSWLTVV.

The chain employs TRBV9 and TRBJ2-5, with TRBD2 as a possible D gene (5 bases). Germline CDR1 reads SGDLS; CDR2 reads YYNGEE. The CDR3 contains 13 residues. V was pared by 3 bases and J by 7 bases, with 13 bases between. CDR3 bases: TGTGCCAGCAGCGCGACCTCCGAGGGGACCCAGTACTTC. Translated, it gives CASSATSEGTQYF.

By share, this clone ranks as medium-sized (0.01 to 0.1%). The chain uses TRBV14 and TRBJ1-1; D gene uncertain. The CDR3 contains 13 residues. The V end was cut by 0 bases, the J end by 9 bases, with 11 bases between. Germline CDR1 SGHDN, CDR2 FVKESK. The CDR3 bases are TGTGCCAGCAGCCAAGATGGCCGTTTAAAAGCTTTCTTT. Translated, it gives CASSQDGRLKAFF.

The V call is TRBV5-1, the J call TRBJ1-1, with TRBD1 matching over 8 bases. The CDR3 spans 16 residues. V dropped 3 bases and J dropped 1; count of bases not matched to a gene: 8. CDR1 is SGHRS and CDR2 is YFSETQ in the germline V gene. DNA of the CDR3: TGCGCCAGCAGCTCCGGAGGGGGACAGGCGAACACTGAAGCTTTCTTT. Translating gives CASSSGGGQANTEAFF.

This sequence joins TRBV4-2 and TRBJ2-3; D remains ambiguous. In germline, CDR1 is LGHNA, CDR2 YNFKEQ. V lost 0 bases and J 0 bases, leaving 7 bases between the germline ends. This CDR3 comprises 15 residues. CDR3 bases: TGTGCCAGCAGCCAAGAGGGCAAGAGCACAGATACGCAGTATTTT. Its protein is CASSQEGKSTDTQYF.

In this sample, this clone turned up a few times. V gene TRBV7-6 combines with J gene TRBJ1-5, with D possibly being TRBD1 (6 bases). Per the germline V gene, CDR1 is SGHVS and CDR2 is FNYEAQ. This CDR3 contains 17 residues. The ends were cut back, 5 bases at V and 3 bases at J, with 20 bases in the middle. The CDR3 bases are TGTGCCAGCAGCCCCGGTATGGGGGGCGATACCAATCAGCCCCAGCATTTT. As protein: CASSPGMGGDTNQPQHF. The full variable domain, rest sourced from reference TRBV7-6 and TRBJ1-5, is GAGVSQSPRYKVTKRGQDVALRCDPISGHVSLYWYRQALGQGPEFLTYFNYEAQQDKSGLPNDRFSAERPEGSISTLTIQRTEQRDSAMYRCASSPGMGGDTNQPQHFGDGTRLSIL.

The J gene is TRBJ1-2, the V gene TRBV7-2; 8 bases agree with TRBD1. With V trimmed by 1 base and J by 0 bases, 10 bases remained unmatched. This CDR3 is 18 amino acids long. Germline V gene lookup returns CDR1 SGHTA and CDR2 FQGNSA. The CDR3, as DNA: TGTGCCAGCAGCTTAGGGACAGGGACTATTAGGACTAACTATGGCTACACCTTC. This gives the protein CASSLGTGTIRTNYGYTF.

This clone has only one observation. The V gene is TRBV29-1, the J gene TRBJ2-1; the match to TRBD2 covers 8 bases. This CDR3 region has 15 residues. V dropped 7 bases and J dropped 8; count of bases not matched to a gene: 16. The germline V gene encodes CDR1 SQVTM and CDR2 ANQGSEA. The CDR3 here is CSASSLGLAKYEQFF. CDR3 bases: TGCAGCGCCTCCAGCCTCGGACTAGCTAAATATGAGCAGTTCTTC.

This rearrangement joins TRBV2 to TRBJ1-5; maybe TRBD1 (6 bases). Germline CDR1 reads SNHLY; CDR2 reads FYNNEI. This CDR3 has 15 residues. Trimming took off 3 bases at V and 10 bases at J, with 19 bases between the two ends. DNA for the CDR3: TGTGCCAGCAGTGAGGCTCTGGGGGCATCGGAACCCCAGCATTTT. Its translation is CASSEALGASEPQHF.

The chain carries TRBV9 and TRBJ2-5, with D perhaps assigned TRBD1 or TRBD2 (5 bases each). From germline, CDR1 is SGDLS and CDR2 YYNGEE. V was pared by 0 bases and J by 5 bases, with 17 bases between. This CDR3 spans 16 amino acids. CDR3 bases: TGTGCCAGCAGCGTAGGTCGCAGGGAGTTGATTGAGACCCAGTACTTC. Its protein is CASSVGRRELIETQYF.

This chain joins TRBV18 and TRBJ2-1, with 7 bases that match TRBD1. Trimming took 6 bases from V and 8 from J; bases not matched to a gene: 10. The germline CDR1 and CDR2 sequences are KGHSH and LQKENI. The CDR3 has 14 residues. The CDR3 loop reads CASSPGQPVDEQFF. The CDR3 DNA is TGTGCCAGCTCTCCGGGACAGCCCGTGGATGAGCAGTTCTTC.

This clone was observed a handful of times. The CDR3 sequence: CASRPRGTGELFF. For the CDR3, the DNA is TGCGCCAGCAGACCCAGGGGGACCGGGGAGCTGTTTTTT. The gene calls are TRBV10-1 and TRBJ2-2; TRBD1 matches 7 bases. The CDR3 covers 13 residues. Germline trimming cut 6 bases from V and 5 bases from J; bases unmatched to any gene: 3. Germline V gene sequence: CDR1 WNHNN, CDR2 SYGVQD (reference sequence).

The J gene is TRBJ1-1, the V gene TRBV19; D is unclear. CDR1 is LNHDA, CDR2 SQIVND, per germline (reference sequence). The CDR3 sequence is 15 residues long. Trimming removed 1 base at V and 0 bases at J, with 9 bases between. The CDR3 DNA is TGTGCCAGTAGTATAGTAGCCGGAATGAACACTGAAGCTTTCTTT. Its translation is CASSIVAGMNTEAFF.

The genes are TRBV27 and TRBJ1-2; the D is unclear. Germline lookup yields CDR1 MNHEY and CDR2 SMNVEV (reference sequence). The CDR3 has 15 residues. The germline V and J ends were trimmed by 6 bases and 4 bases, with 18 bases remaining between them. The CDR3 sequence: CASRKKERPIYGYTF. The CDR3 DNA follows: TGTGCCAGCAGGAAGAAGGAAAGGCCCATCTATGGCTACACCTTC.

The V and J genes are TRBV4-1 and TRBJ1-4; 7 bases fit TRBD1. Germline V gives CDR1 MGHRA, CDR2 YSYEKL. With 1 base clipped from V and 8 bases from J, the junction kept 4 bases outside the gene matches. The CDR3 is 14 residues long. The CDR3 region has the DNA TGCGCCAGCAGCCAAGTTCAGGGGGTCGAAAAACTGTTTTTT. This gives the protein CASSQVQGVEKLFF.

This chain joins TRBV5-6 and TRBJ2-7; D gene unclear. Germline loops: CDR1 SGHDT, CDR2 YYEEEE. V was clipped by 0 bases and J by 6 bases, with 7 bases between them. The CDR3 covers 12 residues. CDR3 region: CASSLVGLEQYF. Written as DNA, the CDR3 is TGTGCCAGCAGCTTGGTAGGGCTCGAGCAGTACTTC.